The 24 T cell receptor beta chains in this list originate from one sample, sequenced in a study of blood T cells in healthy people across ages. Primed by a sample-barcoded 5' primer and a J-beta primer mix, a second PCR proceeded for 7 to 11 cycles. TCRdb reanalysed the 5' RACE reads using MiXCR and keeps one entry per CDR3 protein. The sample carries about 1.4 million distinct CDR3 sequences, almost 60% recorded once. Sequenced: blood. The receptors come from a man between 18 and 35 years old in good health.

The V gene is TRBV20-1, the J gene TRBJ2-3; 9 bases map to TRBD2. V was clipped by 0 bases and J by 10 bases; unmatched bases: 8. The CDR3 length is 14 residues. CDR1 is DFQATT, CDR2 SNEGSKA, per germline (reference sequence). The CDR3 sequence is CSARDGREGMAQYF. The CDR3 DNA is TGCAGTGCTAGAGATGGGCGGGAGGGAATGGCGCAGTATTTT.

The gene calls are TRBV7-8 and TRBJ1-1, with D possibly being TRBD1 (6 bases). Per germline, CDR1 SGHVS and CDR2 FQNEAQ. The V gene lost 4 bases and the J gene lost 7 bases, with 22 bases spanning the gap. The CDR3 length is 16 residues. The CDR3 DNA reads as TGTGCCAGCAGCTCCAAACGGGGAGGGGGAATAGGTGAAGCTTTCTTT. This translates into CASSSKRGGGIGEAFF.

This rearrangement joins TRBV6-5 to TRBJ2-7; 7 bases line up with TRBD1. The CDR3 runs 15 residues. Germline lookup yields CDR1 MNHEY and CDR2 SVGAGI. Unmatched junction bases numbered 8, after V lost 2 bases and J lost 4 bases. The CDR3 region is CASSYATRGTYEQYF. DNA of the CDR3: TGTGCCAGCAGTTACGCTACCAGGGGGACGTACGAGCAGTACTTC.

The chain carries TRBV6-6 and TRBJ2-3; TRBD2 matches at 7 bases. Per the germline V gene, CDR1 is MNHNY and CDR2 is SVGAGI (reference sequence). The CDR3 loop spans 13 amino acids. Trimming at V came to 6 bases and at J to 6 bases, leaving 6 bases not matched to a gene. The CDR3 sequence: CASRALAEDTQYF. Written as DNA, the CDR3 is TGTGCCAGCAGAGCGCTAGCGGAGGATACGCAGTATTTT.

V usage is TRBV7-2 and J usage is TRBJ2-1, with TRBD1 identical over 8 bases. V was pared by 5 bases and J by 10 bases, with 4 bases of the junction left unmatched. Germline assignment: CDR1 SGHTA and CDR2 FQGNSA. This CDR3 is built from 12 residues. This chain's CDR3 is CASSAGQVEQFF. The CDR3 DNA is TGTGCCAGCAGCGCGGGACAGGTAGAGCAGTTCTTC.

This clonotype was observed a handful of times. This CDR3 is CATSTGTSGYNEQFF. In nucleotides, the CDR3 is TGTGCCACCAGCACCGGGACAAGCGGCTACAATGAGCAGTTCTTC. The chain joins TRBV15 to TRBJ2-1; perhaps TRBD1 as D (6 bases). The CDR3 is 15 amino acids. Looked up from germline, CDR1 is LNHNV and CDR2 is YYDKDF (reference sequence). V gave up 4 bases and J gave up 3 bases, with 13 bases separating them.

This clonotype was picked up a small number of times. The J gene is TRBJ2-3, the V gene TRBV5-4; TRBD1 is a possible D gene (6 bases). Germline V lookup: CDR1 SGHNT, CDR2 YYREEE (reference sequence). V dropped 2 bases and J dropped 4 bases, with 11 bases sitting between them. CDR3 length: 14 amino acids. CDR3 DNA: TGTGCCAGCAGCTTACAGGGATATCCAGATACGCAGTATTTT. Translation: CASSLQGYPDTQYF.

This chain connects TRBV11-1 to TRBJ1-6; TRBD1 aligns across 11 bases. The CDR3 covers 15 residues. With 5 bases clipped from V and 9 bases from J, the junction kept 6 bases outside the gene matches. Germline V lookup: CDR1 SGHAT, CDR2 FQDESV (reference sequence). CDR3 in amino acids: CASSTGQGGLSPLHF. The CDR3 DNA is TGTGCCAGCAGCACGGGACAGGGGGGCCTTTCACCCCTCCACTTT.

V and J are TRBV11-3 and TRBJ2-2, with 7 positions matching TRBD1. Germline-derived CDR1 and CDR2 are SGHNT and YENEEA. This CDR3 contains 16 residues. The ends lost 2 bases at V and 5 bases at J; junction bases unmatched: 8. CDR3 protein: CASSLNSRGQTGELFF. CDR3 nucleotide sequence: TGTGCCAGCAGCTTAAACTCGAGGGGGCAAACCGGGGAGCTGTTTTTT.

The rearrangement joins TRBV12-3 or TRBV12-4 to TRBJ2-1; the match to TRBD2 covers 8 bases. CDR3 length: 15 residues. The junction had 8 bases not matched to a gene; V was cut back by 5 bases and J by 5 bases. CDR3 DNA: TGTGCCAGCAGTCCGGCGGGAGGTGGGGACAATGAGCAGTTCTTC. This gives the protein CASSPAGGGDNEQFF.

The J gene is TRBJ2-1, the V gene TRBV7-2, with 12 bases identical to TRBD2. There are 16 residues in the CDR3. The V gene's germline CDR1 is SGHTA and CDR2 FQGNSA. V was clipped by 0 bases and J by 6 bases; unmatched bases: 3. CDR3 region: CASSLAASGGANEQFF. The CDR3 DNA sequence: TGTGCCAGCAGCTTAGCGGCTAGCGGGGGGGCCAATGAGCAGTTCTTC. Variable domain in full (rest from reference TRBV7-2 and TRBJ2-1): GAGVSQSPSNKVTEKGKDVELRCDPISGHTALYWYRQSLGQGLEFLIYFQGNSAPDKSGLPSDRFSAERTGGSVSTLTIQRTQQEDSAVYLCASSLAASGGANEQFFGPGTRLTVL.

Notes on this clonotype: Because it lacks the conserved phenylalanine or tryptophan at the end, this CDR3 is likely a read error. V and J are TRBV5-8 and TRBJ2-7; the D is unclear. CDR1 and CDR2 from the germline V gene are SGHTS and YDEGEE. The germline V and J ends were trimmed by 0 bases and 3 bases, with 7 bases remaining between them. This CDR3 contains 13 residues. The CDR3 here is CASSLVGSYEQYY. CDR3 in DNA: TGTGCCAGCAGCTTGGTCGGAAGCTACGAGCAGTACTAC.

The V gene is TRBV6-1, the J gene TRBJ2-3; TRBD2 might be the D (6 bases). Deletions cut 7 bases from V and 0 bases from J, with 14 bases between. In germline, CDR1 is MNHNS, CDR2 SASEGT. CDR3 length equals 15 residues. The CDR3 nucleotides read TGTGCCAGCATCCCCGGGAGTACTAGCACAGATACGCAGTATTTT. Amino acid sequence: CASIPGSTSTDTQYF.

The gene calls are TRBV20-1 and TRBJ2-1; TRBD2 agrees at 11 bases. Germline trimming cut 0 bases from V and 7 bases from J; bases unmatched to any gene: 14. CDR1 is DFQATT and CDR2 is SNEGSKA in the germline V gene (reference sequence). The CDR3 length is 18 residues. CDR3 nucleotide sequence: TGCAGTGCTAGAGATTCCGCCCCTAGCGGGAGGATGTGGAATGAGCAGTTCTTC. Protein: CSARDSAPSGRMWNEQFF.

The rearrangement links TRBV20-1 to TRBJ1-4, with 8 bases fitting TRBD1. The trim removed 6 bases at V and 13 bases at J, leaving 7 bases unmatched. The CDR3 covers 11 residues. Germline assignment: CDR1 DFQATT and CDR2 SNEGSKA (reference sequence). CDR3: CSAPDRGGLFF. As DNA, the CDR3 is TGCAGTGCCCCAGACAGGGGTGGACTGTTTTTT.

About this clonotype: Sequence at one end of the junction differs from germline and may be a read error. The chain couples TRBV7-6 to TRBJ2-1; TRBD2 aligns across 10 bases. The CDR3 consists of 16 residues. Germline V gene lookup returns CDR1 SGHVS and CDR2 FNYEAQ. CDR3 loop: CAGSLAASGSGDEQFF. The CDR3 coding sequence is TGTGCCGGCAGCTTAGCGGCTAGCGGGAGCGGGGATGAGCAGTTCTTC.

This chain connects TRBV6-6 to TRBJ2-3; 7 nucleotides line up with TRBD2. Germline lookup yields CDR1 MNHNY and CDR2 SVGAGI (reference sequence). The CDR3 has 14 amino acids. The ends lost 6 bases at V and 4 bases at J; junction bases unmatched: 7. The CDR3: CASSPGAGADTQYF. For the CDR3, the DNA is TGTGCCAGCAGCCCTGGGGCGGGGGCAGATACGCAGTATTTT.

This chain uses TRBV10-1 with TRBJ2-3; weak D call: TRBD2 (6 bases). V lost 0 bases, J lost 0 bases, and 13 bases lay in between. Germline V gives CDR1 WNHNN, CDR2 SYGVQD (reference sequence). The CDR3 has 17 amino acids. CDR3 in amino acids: CASSESGGTSSTDTQYF. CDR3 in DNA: TGCGCCAGCAGTGAGTCTGGAGGGACCTCTAGCACAGATACGCAGTATTTT.

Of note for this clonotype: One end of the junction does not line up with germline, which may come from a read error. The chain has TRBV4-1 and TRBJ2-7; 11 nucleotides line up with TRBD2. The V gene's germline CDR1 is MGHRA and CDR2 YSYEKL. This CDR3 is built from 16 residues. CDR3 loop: CANSPYTSGSSYEQYF. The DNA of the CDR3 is TGCGCCAACAGCCCCTACACTAGCGGGAGCTCCTACGAGCAGTACTTC.

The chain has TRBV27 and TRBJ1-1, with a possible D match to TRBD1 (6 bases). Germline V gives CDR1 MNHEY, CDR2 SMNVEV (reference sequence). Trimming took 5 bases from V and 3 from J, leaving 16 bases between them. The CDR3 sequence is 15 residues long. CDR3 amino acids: CASSVRGTGDTEAFF. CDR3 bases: TGTGCCAGCAGTGTAAGGGGGACCGGGGACACTGAAGCTTTCTTT.

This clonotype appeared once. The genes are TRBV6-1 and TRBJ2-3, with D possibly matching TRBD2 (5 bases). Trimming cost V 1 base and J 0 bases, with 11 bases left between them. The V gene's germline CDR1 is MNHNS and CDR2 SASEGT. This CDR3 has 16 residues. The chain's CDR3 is CASSEVEVASTDTQYF. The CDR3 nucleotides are TGTGCCAGCAGTGAAGTGGAGGTGGCGAGCACAGATACGCAGTATTTT.

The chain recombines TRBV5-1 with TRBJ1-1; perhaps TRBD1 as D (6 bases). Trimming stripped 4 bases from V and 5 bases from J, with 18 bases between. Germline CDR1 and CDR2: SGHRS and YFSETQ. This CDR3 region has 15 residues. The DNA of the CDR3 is TGCGCCAGCAGCGCGGCCGGGGGGGCGAGGACTGAAGCTTTCTTT. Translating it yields CASSAAGGARTEAFF.

The CDR3 protein is CASSEPQNSQETQFF. The CDR3 DNA sequence: TGTGCCAGCAGCGAGCCACAGAACAGCCAAGAGACCCAGTTCTTC. The genes are TRBV21-1 and TRBJ2-5. The end of the DNA is better explained by TRBJ2-1, so the J call may be wrong. TRBV21-1 is a pseudogene. The CDR3 extends over 15 amino acids.

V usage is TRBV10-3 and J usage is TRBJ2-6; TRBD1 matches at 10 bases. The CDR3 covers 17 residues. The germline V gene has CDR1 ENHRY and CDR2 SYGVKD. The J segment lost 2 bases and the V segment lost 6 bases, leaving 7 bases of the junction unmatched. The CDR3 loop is CAIRTGGAEAGANVLTF. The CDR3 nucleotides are TGTGCCATCAGGACAGGGGGCGCGGAGGCTGGGGCCAACGTCCTGACTTTC.